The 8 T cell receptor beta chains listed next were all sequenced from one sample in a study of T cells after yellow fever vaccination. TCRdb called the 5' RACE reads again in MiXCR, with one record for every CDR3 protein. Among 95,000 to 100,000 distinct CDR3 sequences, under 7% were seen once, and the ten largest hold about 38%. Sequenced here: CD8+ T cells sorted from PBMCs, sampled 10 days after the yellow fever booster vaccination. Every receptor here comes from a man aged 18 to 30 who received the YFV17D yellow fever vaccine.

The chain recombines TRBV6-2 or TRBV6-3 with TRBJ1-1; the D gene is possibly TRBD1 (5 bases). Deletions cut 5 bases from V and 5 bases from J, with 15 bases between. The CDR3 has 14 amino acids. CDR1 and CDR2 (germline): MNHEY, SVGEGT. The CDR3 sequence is CASSHNPHRTEAFF. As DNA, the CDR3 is TGTGCCAGCAGTCACAACCCTCACAGGACTGAAGCTTTCTTT.

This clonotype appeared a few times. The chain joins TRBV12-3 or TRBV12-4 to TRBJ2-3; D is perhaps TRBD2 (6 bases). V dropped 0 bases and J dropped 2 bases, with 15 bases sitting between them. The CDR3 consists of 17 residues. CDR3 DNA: TGTGCCAGCAGTTTAGCGCTAGGGGCGGGGTCCACAGATACGCAGTATTTT. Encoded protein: CASSLALGAGSTDTQYF.

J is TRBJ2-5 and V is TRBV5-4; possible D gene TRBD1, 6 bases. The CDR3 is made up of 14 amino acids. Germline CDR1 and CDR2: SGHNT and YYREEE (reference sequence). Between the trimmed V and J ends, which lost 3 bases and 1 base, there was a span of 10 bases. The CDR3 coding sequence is TGTGCCAGCAGCTCACTGGACAGCCAAGAGACCCAGTACTTC. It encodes CASSSLDSQETQYF. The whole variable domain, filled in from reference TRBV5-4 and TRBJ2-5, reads ETGVTQSPTHLIKTRGQQVTLRCSSQSGHNTVSWYQQALGQGPQFIFQYYREEENGRGNFPPRFSGLQFPNYSSELNVNALELDDSALYLCASSSLDSQETQYFGPGTRLLVL.

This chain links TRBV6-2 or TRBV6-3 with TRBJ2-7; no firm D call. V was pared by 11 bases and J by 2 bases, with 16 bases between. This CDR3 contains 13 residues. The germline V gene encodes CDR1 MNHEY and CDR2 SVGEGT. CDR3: CAGAPTPAYEQYF. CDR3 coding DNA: TGTGCCGGCGCGCCGACTCCTGCCTACGAGCAGTACTTC.

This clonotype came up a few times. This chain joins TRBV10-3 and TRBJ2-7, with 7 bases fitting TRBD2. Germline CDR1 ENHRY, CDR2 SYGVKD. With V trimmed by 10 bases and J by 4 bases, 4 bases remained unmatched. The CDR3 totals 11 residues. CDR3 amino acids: CARGGIYEQYV. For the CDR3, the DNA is TGTGCCAGGGGAGGGATTTACGAGCAGTACGTC.

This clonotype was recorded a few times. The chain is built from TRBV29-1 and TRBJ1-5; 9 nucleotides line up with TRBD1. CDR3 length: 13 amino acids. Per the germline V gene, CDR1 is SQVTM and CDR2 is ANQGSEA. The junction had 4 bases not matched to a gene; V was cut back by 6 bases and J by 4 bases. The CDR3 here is CSVGQGLNQPQHF. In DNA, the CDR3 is TGCAGCGTCGGACAGGGGCTTAATCAGCCCCAGCATTTT.

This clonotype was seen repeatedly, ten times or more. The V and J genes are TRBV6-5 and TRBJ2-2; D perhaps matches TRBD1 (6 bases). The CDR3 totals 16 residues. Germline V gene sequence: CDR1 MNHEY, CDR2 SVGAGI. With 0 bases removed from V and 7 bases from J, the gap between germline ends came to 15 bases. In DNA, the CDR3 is TGTGCCAGCAGTTACTCGAGGGCAGGGGCTGACGGGGAGCTGTTTTTT. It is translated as CASSYSRAGADGELFF.

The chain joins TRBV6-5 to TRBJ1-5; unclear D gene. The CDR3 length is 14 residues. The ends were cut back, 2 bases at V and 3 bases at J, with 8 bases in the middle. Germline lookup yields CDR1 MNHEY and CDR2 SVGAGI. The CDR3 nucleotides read TGTGCCAGCAGTTACAGGGCTTTCAATCAGCCCCAGCATTTT. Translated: CASSYRAFNQPQHF.